This T cell receptor (beta chain) was recovered during a study of graft-versus-host responses after intestinal transplantation. Notes on this clone: Its target is not known.

Sequencing was performed with immunoSEQ multiplex PCR; in TCRdb, only in-frame clones are kept and a portion is missing. Here the sample spans 100,000 or so clones, 80% to 95% being singletons. Germline V lookup: CDR1 SGHRS, CDR2 YFSETQ. The CDR3 runs to 12 residues. V was cut by 4 bases and J by 7 bases, with 11 bases left in between. The V gene is TRBV5-1, the J gene TRBJ1-2; possibly TRBD1 for D (6 bases). This TCR was recovered from a human donor who received an intestinal transplant. The input for sequencing was unstimulated CD4+ T cells sorted from spleen or lymph node cells, taken before intestinal transplant. DNA of the CDR3: TGCGCCAGCAGCACGGACAGTCGTGGCTACACCTTC. It yields the protein CASSTDSRGYTF.